The following is a T cell receptor (beta chain) sequence with its context. This sample was included in a study of blood T cells in healthy people across ages. Per-sample PBMC isolation yielded at least 7 million cells. Through a sample-barcoded 5' primer and a J-beta primer mix, a second PCR was run for roughly 6 to 11 cycles. TCRdb re-called the 5' RACE reads with MiXCR, one entry per CDR3 protein. This sample has around 1.7 million distinct CDR3 sequences, with 28% found just once. The V segment lost 2 bases and the J segment 13 bases; nucleotides outside the gene matches: 7. Germline V lookup: CDR1 SQVTM, CDR2 ANQGSEA. The CDR3 extends over 12 amino acids.

Sequenced sample: blood. The TCR originated in a woman aged 30 to 39 in good health. This chain connects TRBV29-1 to TRBJ2-1; 8 positions agree with TRBD2. CDR3 residues: CSVEPTGGTQFF. In nucleotides, the CDR3 is TGCAGCGTTGAACCGACGGGGGGGACCCAGTTCTTC.